This T cell receptor beta chain came from a study of blood T cell repertoires in COVID-19. Background on the study: T cells, B-cell-depleted T cells, or PBMCs provided the cDNA or gDNA that served as material.

The CDR3 extends over 18 amino acids. V was clipped by 3 bases and J by 5 bases; unmatched bases: 18. Germline V gene data show CDR1 as KGHSH and CDR2 as LQKENI. A few counts support this clone. Authors' methods: Estimation of nucleated cell counts relied on the amplification of reference gene primers. The assay was immunoSEQ multiplex PCR, and TCRdb's table has in-frame clones only and misses some. V, J and clone size derive from that table, while D and trimming were established from the DNA sequence. Among about 200,000 clones listed, approximately 83% were seen once. The V gene is TRBV18, the J gene TRBJ2-7; TRBD1 agrees at 8 bases. This clonotype originated in a man aged 40-50 years with acute or convalescent COVID-19. Source material: peripheral blood. Here the CDR3 reads CASSPGQGSGLWGNEQYF. The CDR3 DNA reads TGTGCCAGCTCACCCGGACAGGGTAGCGGCCTCTGGGGCAACGAGCAGTACTTC.